Many counts were recorded for the clone carrying this TCR beta chain. These data belong to a study of blood T cell repertoires in COVID-19. Turning to the study itself: Whether acute or convalescent, the COVID-19 samples came from the United States, Italy and Spain.

Participants were aged 18 to 89 years from approximately 25 US areas. Clones were read by immunoSEQ multiplex PCR, and TCRdb kept only the in-frame ones, dropping some. The sample holds some 140,000 clones, around 86% seen once. V was trimmed by 6 bases and J by 7 bases, leaving 22 bases between them. The CDR3 consists of 15 residues. Per the germline V gene, CDR1 is SGHDT and CDR2 is YYEEEE. This sequence was found in a man aged 25 to 40 who had recovered from COVID-19. Sequences were obtained from PBMCs or T cells enriched from blood (not recorded which). The J gene is TRBJ1-2, the V gene TRBV5-6; tentative D call: TRBD1 (5 bases). The CDR3 reads CASTSQGTTLGGYTF. The CDR3 nucleotides are TGTGCCAGCACGTCTCAGGGAACGACCCTAGGTGGCTACACCTTC.